This T cell receptor beta chain was retrieved from a study of blood T cells in healthy people across ages (dated by TCRdb to 2013 to 2016). About the study as a whole: In model experiments, template switching captured about one uniquely barcoded TCR beta cDNA molecule for every two T cells. To avoid experimental bias, donors of different ages were spread randomly across the sequencing lanes. The study measured age-related changes in TCR beta repertoire diversity using deep sequencing normalized with unique cDNA molecular identifiers. The study analyzed two additional independent replicas of 1 million unique cDNA reads from the same blood draw for two donors, one aged 18 to 29 and one aged 80 or older. Donors were grouped into four age groups: young (average approximately 15 years), middle-aged (roughly 38), aged (around 60) and long-lived (less than 85).

Broad study findings and their caveats: Compared with the aged group, the long-lived group had more naive CD4+ T cells, fewer expanded clones and increased TCR diversity, suggesting age selection. Donor CMV infection status was unknown, potentially confounding age-related changes in expanded clonotypes. As age increased, observed TCR beta diversity per million T cells dropped in a roughly linear way, and a significant reduction was already evident by age 40. Total diversity estimates from one million sequenced T cells were considered lower bounds and underestimates. Since profiling was done on bulk unsorted PBMCs, naive and antigen-experienced compartments could not be conclusively compared. The percentage of naive T cells measured by flow cytometry correlated strongly with observed TCR beta diversity.

To prepare the library, 5' RACE was applied. Sequencing was carried out with an Illumina HiSeq 2500. The second PCR ran for roughly 7 to 12 cycles and used a J-beta primer mix along with a sample-barcoded 5' primer. A unique molecular identifier was introduced onto each TCR beta cDNA molecule by a template-switch 5' adaptor carrying 12 random nucleotides. Each sample yielded at least 2.5 million CDR3-containing paired-end reads. The Mint cDNA synthesis kit, primed by a TRBC-specific oligonucleotide, was used to synthesize first-strand cDNA from all RNA. After uracil-DNA glycosylase treatment, a first 18-cycle PCR used universal primers M1SS and BC2_uni_R on all cDNA. Turning to the authors' computational methods: For normalization, 1 million high-quality reads were randomly selected from each sample, with every read carrying a distinct molecular identifier. Reads with shared molecular identifiers were discarded instead of being binned into consensus sequences. CDR3 identification, clonotype clustering and error correction used MiTCR with a Q25 quality threshold and the strictest error-elimination algorithm. A nonparametric unseen species model using Euler transformation provided a lower-bound estimate of total TCR beta diversity. TCRdb reanalyzed the raw reads on its own, using fastp at Q25 for trimming and MiXCR for clone calling, and kept in-frame beta chains. Each CDR3 protein appears once, grouped with its most common genes and DNA. TCRdb's processing, not the authors' own work, is the source of the V and J calls. The sample records 890,000 or so distinct CDR3 sequences, 62% of which are singletons. In total, the top ten clones hold roughly 26% of the sample.

This clonotype was picked up a small number of times. Its antigen remains undetermined. No qualities accompany the bases; no much larger clone lies one base away. There are 12 amino acids in the CDR3, from cysteine to phenylalanine inclusive. Only CDR3 DNA is held: 36 bases, read in frame from base 1. The germline V gene (reference sequence) sets CDR1 to DFQATT and CDR2 to SNEGSKA. The 39 donors, aged about 6 to 95 years, were systemically healthy Caucasian individuals from Russia. Approximately 10 milliliters of peripheral blood were collected from each donor into EDTA-treated Vacutainer tubes. Ficoll-Paque density-gradient centrifugation was used to isolate PBMCs, with at least 7 million obtained per sample. Trizol reagent was used to extract total RNA from the PBMCs, yielding at least 5.5 micrograms per sample. Naive CD45RAhigh/CD27high T cell percentages were measured by flow cytometry on a PBMC aliquot from every donor.

The clonotype was recovered from a young man in good health. The receptor chain draws on TRBV20-1 and TRBJ2-5; TRBD2 fits 10 bases in the junction. The sample comprised blood. The DNA is as follows: TGCAGCCTTAGCGGGGGGAAAGAGACCCAGTACTTC. The resulting protein is CSLSGGKETQYF.